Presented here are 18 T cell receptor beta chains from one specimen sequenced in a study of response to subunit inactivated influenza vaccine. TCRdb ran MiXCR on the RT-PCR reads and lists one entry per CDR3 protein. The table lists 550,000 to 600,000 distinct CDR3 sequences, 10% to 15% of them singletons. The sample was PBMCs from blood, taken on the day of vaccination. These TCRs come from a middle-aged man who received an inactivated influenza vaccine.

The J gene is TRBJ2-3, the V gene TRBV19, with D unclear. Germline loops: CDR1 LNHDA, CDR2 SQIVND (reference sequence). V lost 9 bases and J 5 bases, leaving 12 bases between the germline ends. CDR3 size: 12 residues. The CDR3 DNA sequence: TGTGCCAGCGGTCCCCACCGAGATACGCAGTATTTT. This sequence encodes CASGPHRDTQYF. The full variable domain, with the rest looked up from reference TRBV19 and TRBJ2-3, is DGGITQSPKYLFRKEGQNVTLSCEQNLNHDAMYWYRQDPGQGLRLIYYSQIVNDFQKGDIAEGYSVSREKKESFPLTVTSAQKNPTAFYLCASGPHRDTQYFGPGTRLTVL.

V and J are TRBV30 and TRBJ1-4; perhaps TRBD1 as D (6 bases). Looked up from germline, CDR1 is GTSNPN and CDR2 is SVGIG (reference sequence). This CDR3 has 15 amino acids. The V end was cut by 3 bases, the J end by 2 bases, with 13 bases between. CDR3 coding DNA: TGTGCCTGGAGGAGATGGGGGCCTACTAATGAAAAACTGTTTTTT. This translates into CAWRRWGPTNEKLFF.

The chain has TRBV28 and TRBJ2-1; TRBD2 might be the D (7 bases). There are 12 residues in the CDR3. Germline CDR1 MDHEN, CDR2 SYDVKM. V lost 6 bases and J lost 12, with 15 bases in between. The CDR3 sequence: CASRLKGEGQFF. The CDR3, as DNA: TGTGCCAGCAGACTCAAGGGGGAGGGGCAGTTCTTC.

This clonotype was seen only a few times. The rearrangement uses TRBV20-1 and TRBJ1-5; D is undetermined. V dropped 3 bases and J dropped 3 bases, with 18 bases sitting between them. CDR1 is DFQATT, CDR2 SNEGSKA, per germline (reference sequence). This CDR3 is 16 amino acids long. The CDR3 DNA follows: TGCAGTGCTAGCCCCTTTCGAGGGCAGCCCAATCAGCCCCAGCATTTT. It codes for CSASPFRGQPNQPQHF.

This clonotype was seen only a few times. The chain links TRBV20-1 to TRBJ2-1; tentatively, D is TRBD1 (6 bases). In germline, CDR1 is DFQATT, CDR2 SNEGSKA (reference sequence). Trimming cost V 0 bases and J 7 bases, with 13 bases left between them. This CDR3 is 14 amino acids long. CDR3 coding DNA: TGCAGTGCTAGAGAACAGGGTAGAAGAAATGAGCAGTTCTTC. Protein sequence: CSAREQGRRNEQFF.

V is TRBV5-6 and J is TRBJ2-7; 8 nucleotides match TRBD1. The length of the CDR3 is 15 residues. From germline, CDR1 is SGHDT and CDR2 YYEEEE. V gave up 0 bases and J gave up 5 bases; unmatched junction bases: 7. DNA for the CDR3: TGTGCCAGCAGCTTGGGGACAGGGAGGATCGACGAGCAGTACTTC. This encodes CASSLGTGRIDEQYF.

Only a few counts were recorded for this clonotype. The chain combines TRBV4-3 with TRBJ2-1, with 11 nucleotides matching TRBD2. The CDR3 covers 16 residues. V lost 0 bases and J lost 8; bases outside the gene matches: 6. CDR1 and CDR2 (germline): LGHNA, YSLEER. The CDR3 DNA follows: TGCGCCAGCAGCCAAGATTACGCTAGCGGGAGGCATGAGCAGTTCTTC. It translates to CASSQDYASGRHEQFF.

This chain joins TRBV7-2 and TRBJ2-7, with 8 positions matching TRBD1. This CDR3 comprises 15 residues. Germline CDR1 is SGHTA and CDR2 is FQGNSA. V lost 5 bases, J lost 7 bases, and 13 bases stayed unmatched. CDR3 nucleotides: TGTGCCAGCAGCCCTGAAGGGACAGGTACGCGGGAGCAGTACTTC. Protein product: CASSPEGTGTREQYF.

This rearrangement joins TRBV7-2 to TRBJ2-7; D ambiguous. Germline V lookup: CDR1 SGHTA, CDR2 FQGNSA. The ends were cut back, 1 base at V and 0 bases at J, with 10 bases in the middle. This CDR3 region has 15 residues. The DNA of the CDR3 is TGTGCCAGCAGCTTAGTGGGTGATAGCTCCTACGAGCAGTACTTC. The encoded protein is CASSLVGDSSYEQYF.

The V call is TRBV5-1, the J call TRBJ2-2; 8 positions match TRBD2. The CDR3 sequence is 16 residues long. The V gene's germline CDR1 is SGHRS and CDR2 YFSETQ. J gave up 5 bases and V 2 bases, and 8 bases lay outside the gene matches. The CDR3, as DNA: TGCGCCAGCAGCTTACAAGCGGGAGCGGGGACCGGGGAGCTGTTTTTT. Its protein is CASSLQAGAGTGELFF.

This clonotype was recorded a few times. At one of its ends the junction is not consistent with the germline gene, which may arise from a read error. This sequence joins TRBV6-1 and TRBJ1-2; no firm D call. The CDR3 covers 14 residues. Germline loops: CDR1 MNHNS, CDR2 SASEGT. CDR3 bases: TGTGCCAGCAATAAACGTTGGGCAGGCGATAAGGAATCCTTC. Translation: CASNKRWAGDKESF.

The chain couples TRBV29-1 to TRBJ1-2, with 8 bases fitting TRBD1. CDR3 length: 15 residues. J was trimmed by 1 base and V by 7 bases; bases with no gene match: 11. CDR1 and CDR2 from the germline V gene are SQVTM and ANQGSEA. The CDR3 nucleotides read TGCAGCGACTTCGCCCCACAGGGGGTTAACTATGGCTACACCTTC. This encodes CSDFAPQGVNYGYTF.

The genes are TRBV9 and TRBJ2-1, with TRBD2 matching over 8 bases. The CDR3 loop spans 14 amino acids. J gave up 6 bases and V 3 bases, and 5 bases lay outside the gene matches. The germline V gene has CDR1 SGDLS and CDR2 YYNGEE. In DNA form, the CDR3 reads TGTGCCAGCAGCGACAGCGGGGGAGGCAATGAGCAGTTCTTC. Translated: CASSDSGGGNEQFF.

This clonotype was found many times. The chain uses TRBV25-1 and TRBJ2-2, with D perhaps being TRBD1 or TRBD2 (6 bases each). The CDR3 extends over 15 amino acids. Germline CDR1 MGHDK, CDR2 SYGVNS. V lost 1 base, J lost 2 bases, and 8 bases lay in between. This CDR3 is CASSEWGANTGELFF. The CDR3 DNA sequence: TGTGCCAGCAGTGAATGGGGGGCTAACACCGGGGAGCTGTTTTTT.

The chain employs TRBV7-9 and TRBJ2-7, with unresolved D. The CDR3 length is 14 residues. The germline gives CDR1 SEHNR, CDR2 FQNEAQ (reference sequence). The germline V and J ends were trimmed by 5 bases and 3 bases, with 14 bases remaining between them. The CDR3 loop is CASSLDGAGYEQYF. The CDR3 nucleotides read TGTGCCAGCAGCCTCGACGGAGCAGGCTACGAGCAGTACTTC.

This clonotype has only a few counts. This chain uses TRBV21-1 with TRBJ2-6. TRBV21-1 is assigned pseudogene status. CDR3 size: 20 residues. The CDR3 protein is CASSKGTTRRYLSGANVLTF. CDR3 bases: TGTGCCAGCAGCAAAGGAACCACCAGGCGTTATCTCTCTGGGGCCAACGTCCTGACTTTC.

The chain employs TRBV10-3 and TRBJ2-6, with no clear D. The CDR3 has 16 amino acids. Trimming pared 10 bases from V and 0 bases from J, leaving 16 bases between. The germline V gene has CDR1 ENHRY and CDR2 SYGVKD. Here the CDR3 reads CATFQDGFSGANVLTF. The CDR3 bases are TGTGCCACCTTCCAGGACGGATTCTCTGGGGCCAACGTCCTGACTTTC.

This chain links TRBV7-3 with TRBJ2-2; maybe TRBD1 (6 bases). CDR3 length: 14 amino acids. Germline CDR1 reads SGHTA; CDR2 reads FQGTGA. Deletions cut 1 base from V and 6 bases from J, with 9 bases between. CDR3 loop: CASSLRGQAGELFF. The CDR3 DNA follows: TGTGCCAGCAGCTTAAGGGGGCAAGCCGGGGAGCTGTTTTTT.